Below, one T cell receptor (beta chain) is given with its context. The trim removed 0 bases at V and 2 bases at J, leaving 1 base unmatched. In germline, CDR1 is SGHTS, CDR2 YDEGEE. The CDR3 totals 15 residues. Everyone who took part was roughly 18 to 89 years old, and they came from about 25 US areas. These data come from a study of blood T cell repertoires in COVID-19. At the level of the study: The United States, Italy and Spain provided the acute and convalescent COVID-19 samples. PBMCs, B-cell-depleted T cells, or T cells were the source of the cDNA or gDNA that made up the material.

The repertoire was sequenced with immunoSEQ multiplex PCR; TCRdb's copy has only in-frame clones and lacks some. Among some 250,000 clones listed, around 90% were seen once. The chain recombines TRBV5-8 with TRBJ1-5; 8 nucleotides agree with TRBD1. Specimen: PBMCs or T cells enriched from blood (not recorded which). This TCR derives from a woman aged 40 to 49 with acute COVID-19. Here the CDR3 reads CASSLETGGNQPQHF. CDR3 in DNA: TGTGCCAGCAGCTTGGAGACAGGGGGCAATCAGCCCCAGCATTTT.